The 10 T cell receptor beta chains presented below share a single source sample, sequenced in a study of blood T cell repertoires in COVID-19. Libraries were prepared by immunoSEQ multiplex PCR; TCRdb keeps only in-frame clonotypes and omits some of them. The sample holds 300,000 to 400,000 clones; around 91% are singletons and the top ten take more than 0.8%. The sequenced material came from PBMCs or T cells enriched from blood (not recorded which). The source is a man aged 18 to 30 who had recovered from COVID-19.

The rearrangement joins TRBV6-2 or TRBV6-3 to TRBJ2-7, with 7 bases lining up with TRBD2. The V and J ends lost 4 bases and 1 base, in that order; junction bases with no gene match: 7. The CDR3 contains 15 residues. In germline, CDR1 is MNHEY, CDR2 SVGEGT. CDR3 residues: CASSSPPAGSYEQYF. CDR3 DNA: TGTGCCAGCAGTTCTCCCCCAGCGGGGTCCTACGAGCAGTACTTC.

This clone was seen only a few times. The chain couples TRBV19 to TRBJ2-1; 7 positions match TRBD1. Losses at the gene ends were 5 bases for V and 8 bases for J; bases not matched to a gene: 12. CDR1 is LNHDA and CDR2 is SQIVND in the germline V gene (reference sequence). CDR3 size: 15 residues. CDR3 sequence (DNA): TGTGCCAGTAGTGCGCCCCTCCAGGGGGTGGATGAGCAGTTCTTC. This codes for CASSAPLQGVDEQFF.

The chain joins TRBV19 to TRBJ2-3; D uncertain. The CDR3 runs 12 residues. The V end lost 6 bases, the J end lost 5 bases, and 9 bases lay between the germline ends. Germline values: CDR1 LNHDA, CDR2 SQIVND (reference sequence). CDR3 nucleotides: TGTGCCAGTAGGCCAGGTGGAGATACGCAGTATTTT. Its translation is CASRPGGDTQYF. The full variable domain, rest sourced from reference TRBV19 and TRBJ2-3, is DGGITQSPKYLFRKEGQNVTLSCEQNLNHDAMYWYRQDPGQGLRLIYYSQIVNDFQKGDIAEGYSVSREKKESFPLTVTSAQKNPTAFYLCASRPGGDTQYFGPGTRLTVL.

The rearrangement uses TRBV9 and TRBJ1-2, with 8 bases lining up with TRBD1. Trimming at V came to 3 bases and at J to 3 bases, leaving 7 bases not matched to a gene. The CDR3 extends over 15 amino acids. From germline, CDR1 is SGDLS and CDR2 YYNGEE. CDR3 loop: CASSAGTGTYYGYTF. In DNA form, the CDR3 reads TGTGCCAGCAGCGCCGGGACAGGTACTTACTATGGCTACACCTTC.

This clone showed up just once. The chain couples TRBV6-2 or TRBV6-3 to TRBJ1-4; 7 bases align to TRBD1. This CDR3 has 16 residues. The J segment lost 0 bases and the V segment lost 0 bases, leaving 1 base of the junction unmatched. Germline V gives CDR1 MNHEY, CDR2 SVGEGT. The CDR3 DNA reads as TGTGCCAGCAGTTACTCTGGACAGGCAACTAATGAAAAACTGTTTTTT. Its protein is CASSYSGQATNEKLFF.

This clone appeared a single time. The chain combines TRBV6-2 or TRBV6-3 with TRBJ2-2; unclear D gene. This CDR3 comprises 14 residues. Trimming left V 3 bases short and J 2 bases short, with 7 bases between. Germline CDR1 and CDR2: MNHEY and SVGEGT. CDR3 loop: CASSYGRNTGELFF. The DNA for the CDR3 is TGTGCCAGCAGTTATGGTAGAAACACCGGGGAGCTGTTTTTT.

The chain couples TRBV10-1 to TRBJ2-3, with 7 bases lining up with TRBD1. CDR1 is WNHNN and CDR2 is SYGVQD in the germline V gene (reference sequence). Unmatched junction bases numbered 4, after V lost 10 bases and J lost 3 bases. This CDR3 has 12 amino acids. CDR3 DNA sequence: TGCGCCAATTTCAGGGGGACAGATACGCAGTATTTT. It specifies CANFRGTDTQYF.

This chain connects TRBV27 to TRBJ1-2; D not resolved. The CDR3 has 18 amino acids. Germline CDR1 and CDR2: MNHEY and SMNVEV (reference sequence). V lost 4 bases and J lost 7, with 28 bases in between. CDR3 coding DNA: TGTGCCAGCAGTTCGTTTCGTTCGGGAGGAGACGGGAGAGGTGGCTACACCTTC. It codes for CASSSFRSGGDGRGGYTF.

The rearrangement links TRBV5-4 to TRBJ1-1, with D perhaps matching TRBD1 (6 bases). With 2 bases removed from V and 6 bases from J, the gap between germline ends came to 14 bases. The CDR3 length is 14 residues. Per germline, CDR1 SGHNT and CDR2 YYREEE (reference sequence). CDR3 coding DNA: TGTGCCAGCAGCTTAGCTGGGGGCAGGCCTGAAGCTTTCTTT. Its protein is CASSLAGGRPEAFF.

The chain is built from TRBV6-4 and TRBJ1-2, with D perhaps TRBD1 (5 bases). Germline V gene sequence: CDR1 MRHNA, CDR2 SNTAGT. The CDR3 spans 15 residues. Deletions cut 6 bases from V and 6 bases from J, with 20 bases between. Here the CDR3 reads CASRLDGAGGDGYTF. The CDR3 bases are TGTGCCAGCAGGCTAGACGGGGCCGGGGGAGATGGCTACACCTTC.